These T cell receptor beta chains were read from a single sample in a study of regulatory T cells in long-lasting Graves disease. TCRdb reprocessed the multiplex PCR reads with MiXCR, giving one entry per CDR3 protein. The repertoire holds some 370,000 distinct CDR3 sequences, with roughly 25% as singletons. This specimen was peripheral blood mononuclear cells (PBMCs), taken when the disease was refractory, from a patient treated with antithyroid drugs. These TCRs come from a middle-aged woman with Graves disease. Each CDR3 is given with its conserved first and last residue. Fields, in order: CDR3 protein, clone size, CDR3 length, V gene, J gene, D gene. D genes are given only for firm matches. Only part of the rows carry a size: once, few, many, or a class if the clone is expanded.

CDR3: CSASWQSTTDTQYF
size: NA
length: 14
V: TRBV20-1
J: TRBJ2-3
D: NA

CDR3: CASTQRLQETQYF
size: many
length: 13
V: TRBV12-3/TRBV12-4
J: TRBJ2-5
D: NA

CDR3: CASRQQGPAEAFF
size: few
length: 13
V: TRBV5-1
J: TRBJ1-1
D: TRBD1

CDR3: CASSELVLGGYEQYF
size: few
length: 15
V: TRBV6-1
J: TRBJ2-7
D: NA

CDR3: CASSLAVTGDTNQPQHF
size: NA
length: 17
V: TRBV5-1
J: TRBJ1-5
D: TRBD1

CDR3: CASSPTRTSKGYTF
size: many
length: 14
V: TRBV12-3/TRBV12-4
J: TRBJ1-2
D: NA

CDR3: CASSSPPGQGGPPYEQYF
size: many
length: 18
V: TRBV28
J: TRBJ2-7
D: TRBD1

CDR3: CSAAGAGVLYQETQYF
size: NA
length: 16
V: TRBV20-1
J: TRBJ2-5
D: TRBD2

CDR3: CAIREYNEQFF
size: few
length: 11
V: TRBV10-3
J: TRBJ2-1
D: NA

CDR3: CASSTDRERYNSSLHF
size: NA
length: 16
V: TRBV5-4
J: TRBJ1-6
D: TRBD1

CDR3: CASSEWTGDFDEQFF
size: NA
length: 15
V: TRBV10-2
J: TRBJ2-1
D: TRBD1

CDR3: CSAVRGEQYF
size: many
length: 10
V: TRBV20-1
J: TRBJ2-7
D: NA

CDR3: CASSLGGAPGTGELFF
size: once
length: 16
V: TRBV6-1
J: TRBJ2-2
D: NA

CDR3: CASSYPRRLTSGRAPGELFF
size: NA
length: 20
V: TRBV6-2/TRBV6-3
J: TRBJ2-2
D: TRBD2

CDR3: CSALTGTANEKLFF
size: few
length: 14
V: TRBV20-1
J: TRBJ1-4
D: TRBD1

CDR3: CASSLYLTTNTGELFF
size: few
length: 16
V: TRBV7-3
J: TRBJ2-2
D: NA

CDR3: CASSFTGVYGYTF
size: many
length: 13
V: TRBV12-3/TRBV12-4
J: TRBJ1-2
D: TRBD1

CDR3: CASSFPRSTDTQYF
size: NA
length: 14
V: TRBV28
J: TRBJ2-3
D: NA

CDR3: CSARQGADTQYF
size: NA
length: 12
V: TRBV29-1
J: TRBJ2-3
D: TRBD1

CDR3: CASSLEVGKNYGYTF
size: many
length: 15
V: TRBV5-1
J: TRBJ1-2
D: NA

CDR3: CASSPWTGGAGEAFF
size: many
length: 15
V: TRBV28
J: TRBJ1-1
D: TRBD1

CDR3: CASSARQGIPEAFF
size: many
length: 14
V: TRBV2
J: TRBJ1-1
D: TRBD1

CDR3: CASRQQGDTQYF
size: NA
length: 12
V: TRBV28
J: TRBJ2-3
D: TRBD1

CDR3: CASRHRMNNEQFF
size: few
length: 13
V: TRBV2
J: TRBJ2-1
D: NA

CDR3: CASKIGYYSNQPQHF
size: many
length: 15
V: TRBV6-1
J: TRBJ1-5
D: NA

CDR3: CARRRFSALYEQYF
size: NA
length: 14
V: TRBV10-2
J: TRBJ2-7
D: NA

CDR3: CASSSLLTATNEKLFF
size: many
length: 16
V: TRBV28
J: TRBJ1-4
D: NA

CDR3: CAWRGESEAFF
size: NA
length: 11
V: TRBV30
J: TRBJ1-1
D: NA

CDR3: CASSLSGYNQPQHF
size: many
length: 14
V: TRBV28
J: TRBJ1-5
D: NA

CDR3: CASEASGNTDTQYF
size: few
length: 14
V: TRBV2
J: TRBJ2-3
D: TRBD2

CDR3: CASSMDPNNSPLHF
size: many
length: 14
V: TRBV28
J: TRBJ1-6
D: NA

CDR3: CASSLGQDPYNEQFF
size: NA
length: 15
V: TRBV5-1
J: TRBJ2-1
D: NA

CDR3: CASSRGTAANYGYTF
size: NA
length: 15
V: TRBV18
J: TRBJ1-2
D: TRBD1

CDR3: CSARSPWGPQQYF
size: many
length: 13
V: TRBV20-1
J: TRBJ2-7
D: NA

CDR3: CASSVLAYLGTGELFF
size: many
length: 16
V: TRBV11-2
J: TRBJ2-2
D: TRBD2

CDR3: CASSTGLAGSTDTQYF
size: once
length: 16
V: TRBV12-3/TRBV12-4
J: TRBJ2-3
D: TRBD2

CDR3: CSVEGLNAYGYTF
size: many
length: 13
V: TRBV29-1
J: TRBJ1-2
D: NA

CDR3: CASSLKQVNTEAFF
size: many
length: 14
V: TRBV7-3
J: TRBJ1-1
D: NA

CDR3: CASSKWGAGGTRETQYF
size: NA
length: 17
V: TRBV3-1
J: TRBJ2-5
D: TRBD2

CDR3: CSARPGTGTGELFF
size: few
length: 14
V: TRBV20-1
J: TRBJ2-2
D: TRBD1

CDR3: CASSFHRGGNTEAFF
size: NA
length: 15
V: TRBV5-1
J: TRBJ1-1
D: TRBD1

CDR3: CASSQASSGVTGELFF
size: few
length: 16
V: TRBV4-1
J: TRBJ2-2
D: TRBD2

CDR3: CASSEIWVREKLFF
size: many
length: 14
V: TRBV6-1
J: TRBJ1-4
D: NA

CDR3: CASSLQVEQYF
size: few
length: 11
V: TRBV7-9
J: TRBJ2-7
D: NA

CDR3: CASTNLGLAGEETQYF
size: NA
length: 16
V: TRBV7-9
J: TRBJ2-5
D: TRBD2

CDR3: CASSPPGGGYEQYF
size: NA
length: 14
V: TRBV7-6
J: TRBJ2-7
D: TRBD2

CDR3: CATRAAPMNEQFF
size: NA
length: 13
V: TRBV15
J: TRBJ2-1
D: NA

CDR3: CASSSKHDSYEQYF
size: many
length: 14
V: TRBV11-2
J: TRBJ2-7
D: NA

CDR3: CASSHEIRRIWLRDTEAFF
size: NA
length: 19
V: TRBV11-1
J: TRBJ1-1
D: NA

CDR3: CAISGTSGGGAQETQYF
size: many
length: 17
V: TRBV10-3
J: TRBJ2-5
D: TRBD2

CDR3: CASSPGWMETQYF
size: many
length: 13
V: TRBV28
J: TRBJ2-5
D: NA